Many counts were recorded for the clone carrying this TCR beta chain. The antigen is unknown. This sample is part of a study of regulatory T cells in long-lasting Graves disease. Whole-study results and caveats: Persistent Graves' patients showed less TCR diversity than newly diagnosed ones. Favored usage of TRBV28, TRBJ1-2 and TRBJ2-5 was recorded in persistent disease.

The junction had 8 bases not matched to a gene; V was cut back by 4 bases and J by 4 bases. This CDR3 contains 14 residues. The germline gives CDR1 DFQATT, CDR2 SNEGSKA (reference sequence). iRepertoire HTBI primers and Arm-PCR of CDR3 regions built TCR beta libraries. Using its own MiXCR run on the multiplex PCR reads, TCRdb lists one record per CDR3 protein. Of 350,000 to 500,000 distinct CDR3 sequences detected, roughly 21% appear once; the ten largest clones hold more than 13%. The time point was: persistent/refractory GD, antithyroid drugs over 5 years with positive TRAb. PBMC RNA was the source of the TCR library.

The receptor was isolated from a female donor with Graves disease. The chain employs TRBV20-1 and TRBJ2-5, with 8 nucleotides matching TRBD1. The sample was peripheral blood mononuclear cells (PBMCs), taken when the disease was refractory, from a patient treated with antithyroid drugs. This CDR3 is CSATGTGGRETQYF. For the CDR3, the DNA is TGCAGTGCTACCGGGACAGGAGGGCGAGAGACCCAGTACTTC.